The clone carrying this T cell receptor beta chain turned up a few times. Its cognate antigen is unknown. The length of the CDR3 is 18 residues. Losses at the gene ends were 3 bases for V and 2 bases for J; bases not matched to a gene: 9. The germline gives CDR1 SEHNR, CDR2 FQNEAQ (reference sequence). The data are from a study of spatial heterogeneity in lung cancer. Study results and limitations: Whereas they appeared in blood less at follow-up, ubiquitous expanded tumor TCRs appeared there more at resection.

Time point reported: sample taken at primary tumor resection. Tumor, nontumor lung or frozen PBMC supplied whole RNA that was sequenced unsorted. There were approximately 69 donors, all of them untreated patients with early-stage non-small cell lung cancer. TCR cDNA molecules each carried a unique molecular identifier. MiXCR, applied by TCRdb to the 5' RACE reads, yields one record per CDR3 protein. Here the sample spans approximately 13,000 distinct CDR3 sequences, roughly 15% being singletons. The input for sequencing was PBMCs, taken at surgery. The sequence was obtained from a male donor with early-stage non-small cell lung cancer. This sequence joins TRBV7-9 and TRBJ2-2, with TRBD2 identical over 10 bases. Written as DNA, the CDR3 is TGTGCCAGCAGCTTCTTAACCCTAGCGGGGGTTAACACCGGGGAGCTGTTTTTT. Amino acid sequence: CASSFLTLAGVNTGELFF.